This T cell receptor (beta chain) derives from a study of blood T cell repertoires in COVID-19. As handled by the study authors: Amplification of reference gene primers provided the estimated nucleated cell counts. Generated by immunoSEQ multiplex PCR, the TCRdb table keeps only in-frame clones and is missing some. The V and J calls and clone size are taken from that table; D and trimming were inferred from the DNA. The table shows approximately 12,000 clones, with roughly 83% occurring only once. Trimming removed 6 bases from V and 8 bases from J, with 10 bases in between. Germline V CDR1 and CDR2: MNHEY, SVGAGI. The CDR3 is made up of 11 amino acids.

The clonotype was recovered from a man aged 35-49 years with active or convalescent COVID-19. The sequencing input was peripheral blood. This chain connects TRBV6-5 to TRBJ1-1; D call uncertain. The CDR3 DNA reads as TGTGCCAGCAGCCTGGGCCGGGAAGCTTTCTTT. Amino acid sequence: CASSLGREAFF.